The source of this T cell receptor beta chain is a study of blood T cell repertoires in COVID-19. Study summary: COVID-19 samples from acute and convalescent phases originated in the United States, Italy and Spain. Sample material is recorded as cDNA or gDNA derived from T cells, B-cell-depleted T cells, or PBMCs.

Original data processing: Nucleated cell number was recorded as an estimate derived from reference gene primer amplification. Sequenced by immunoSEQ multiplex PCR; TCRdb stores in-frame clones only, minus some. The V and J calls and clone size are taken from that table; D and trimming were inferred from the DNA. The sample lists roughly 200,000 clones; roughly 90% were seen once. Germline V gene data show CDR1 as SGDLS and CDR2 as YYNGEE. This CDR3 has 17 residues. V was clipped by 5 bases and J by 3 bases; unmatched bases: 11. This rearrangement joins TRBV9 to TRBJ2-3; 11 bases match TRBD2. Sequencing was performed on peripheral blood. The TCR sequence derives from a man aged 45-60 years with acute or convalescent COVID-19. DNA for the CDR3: TGTGCCAGCAGTCCCTACCTTATAGCGGGGGGGACAGATACGCAGTATTTT. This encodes CASSPYLIAGGTDTQYF.